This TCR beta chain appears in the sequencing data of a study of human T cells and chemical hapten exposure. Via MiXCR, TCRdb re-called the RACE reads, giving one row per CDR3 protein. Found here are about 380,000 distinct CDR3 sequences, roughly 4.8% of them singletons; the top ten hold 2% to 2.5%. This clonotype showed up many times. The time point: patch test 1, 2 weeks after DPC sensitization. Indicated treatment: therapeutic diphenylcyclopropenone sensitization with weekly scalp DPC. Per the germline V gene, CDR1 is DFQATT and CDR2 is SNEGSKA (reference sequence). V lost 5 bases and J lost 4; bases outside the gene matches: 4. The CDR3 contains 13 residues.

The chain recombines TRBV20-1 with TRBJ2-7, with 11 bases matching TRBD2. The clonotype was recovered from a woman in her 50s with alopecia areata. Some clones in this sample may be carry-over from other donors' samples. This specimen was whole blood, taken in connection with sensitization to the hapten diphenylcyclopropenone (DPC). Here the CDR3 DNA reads TGCAGTGCTCCAACTAGCGGGAGTTACGAGCAGTACTTC. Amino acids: CSAPTSGSYEQYF.